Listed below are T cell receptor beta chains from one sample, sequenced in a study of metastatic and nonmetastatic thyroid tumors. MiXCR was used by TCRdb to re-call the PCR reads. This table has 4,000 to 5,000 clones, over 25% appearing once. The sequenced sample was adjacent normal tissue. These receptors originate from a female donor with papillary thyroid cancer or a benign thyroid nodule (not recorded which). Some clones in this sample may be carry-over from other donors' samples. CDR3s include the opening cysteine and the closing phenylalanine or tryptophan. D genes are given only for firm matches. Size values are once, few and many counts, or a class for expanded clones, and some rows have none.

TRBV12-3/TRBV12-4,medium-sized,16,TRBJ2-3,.,TGTGCCAGCAGTACGACGGCCAGCGGCAGCACAGATACGCAGTATTTT,CASSTTASGSTDTQYF
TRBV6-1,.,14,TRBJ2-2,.,TGTGCCAGCACCGGGACTGGGGGTACCGGGGAGCTGTTTTTT,CASTGTGGTGELFF
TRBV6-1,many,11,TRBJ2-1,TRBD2,TGTGCCACGGGGGGGGACAATGAGCAGTTCTTC,CATGGDNEQFF
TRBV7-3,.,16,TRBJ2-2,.,TGTGCCAGCAGCCCCCAGGGCTGTGCGAACACCGGGGAGCTGTTTTTT,CASSPQGCANTGELFF
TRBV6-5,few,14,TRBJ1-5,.,TGTGCCAGCAGTTACTCATTGGGCAATCAGCCCCAGCATTTT,CASSYSLGNQPQHF
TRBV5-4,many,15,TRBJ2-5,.,TGTGCCAGCAGCTTGGGGCAGGGGGGCGCCGAGACCCAGTACTTC,CASSLGQGGAETQYF
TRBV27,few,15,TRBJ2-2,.,TGTGCCAGCAGTTTATTCCGGCAGAACACCGGGGAGCTGTTTTTT,CASSLFRQNTGELFF
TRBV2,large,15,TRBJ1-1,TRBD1,TGTGCCAGCAGTGAGCAGGGGGCTAGAAACACTGAAGCTTTCTTT,CASSEQGARNTEAFF
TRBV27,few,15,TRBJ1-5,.,TGTGCCAGCAGTTTAGAAGGACGCCGAAATCAGCCCCAGCATTTT,CASSLEGRRNQPQHF
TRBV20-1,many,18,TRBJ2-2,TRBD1,TGCAGTGCTAGAGCCCCGTACGGACAGGGATCGAACACCGGGGAGCTGTTTTTT,CSARAPYGQGSNTGELFF
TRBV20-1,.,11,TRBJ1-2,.,TGCAGTGCCCCTACAGCGGAAGGCTACACCTTC,CSAPTAEGYTF
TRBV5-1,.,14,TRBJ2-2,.,TGCGCCAGTGGTCACCGGACGAACACCGGGGAGCTGTTTTTT,CASGHRTNTGELFF
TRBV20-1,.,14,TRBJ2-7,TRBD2,TGCAGTGCTGGGGCTCCTGGGAGGGCCTACGAGCAGTACTTC,CSAGAPGRAYEQYF
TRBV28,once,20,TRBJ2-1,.,TGTGCCAGCAGTTTAAACGCCCCCCAGGGGCCTCCAAGCTCCTACAATGAGCAGTTCTTC,CASSLNAPQGPPSSYNEQFF
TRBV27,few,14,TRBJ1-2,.,TGTGCCAGCGCTTTGTCGGCGAACAGGGATGGCTACACCTTC,CASALSANRDGYTF
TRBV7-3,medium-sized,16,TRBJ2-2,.,TGTGCCAGCAGCTTAGGAGGGAGCGGAATCACCGGGGAGCTGTTTTTT,CASSLGGSGITGELFF
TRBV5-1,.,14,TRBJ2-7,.,TGCGCCAGCAGCTTGGTTCGGGGCTCCTACGAGCAGTACTTC,CASSLVRGSYEQYF
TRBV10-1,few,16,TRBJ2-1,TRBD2,TGCGCCAGCAGTGAGGAAGCGGGAGGGCCGCACAATGAGCAGTTCTTC,CASSEEAGGPHNEQFF
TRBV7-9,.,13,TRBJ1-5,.,TGTGCCAGCAGCAGACGGGGTGGTCATCCCCAGCATTTT,CASSRRGGHPQHF
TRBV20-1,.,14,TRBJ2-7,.,TGCAGTGCTAGTAAACACCTAGGGACATACGAGCAGTACTTC,CSASKHLGTYEQYF
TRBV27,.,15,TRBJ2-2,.,TGTGCCAGCAGAAAAGGAGGGAATGGTCCCGGGGAGCTGTTTTTT,CASRKGGNGPGELFF
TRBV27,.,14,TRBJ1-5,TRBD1,TGTGCCAGCAAATCGGGACAGCAGGATCAGCCCCAGCATTTT,CASKSGQQDQPQHF
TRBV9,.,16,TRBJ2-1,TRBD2,TGTGCCAGCAGCGTAGCAGGGACTAGCGTACACAATGAGCAGTTCTTC,CASSVAGTSVHNEQFF
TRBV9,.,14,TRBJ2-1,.,TGTGCCAGCAGCCAAAACCAGGGGTTGGATGAGCAGTTCTTC,CASSQNQGLDEQFF
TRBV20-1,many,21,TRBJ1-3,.,TGCAGTGCTAGAGATCTACTTACGGCGCTCAAAAAGGGGACGAACGAAAACACCATATATTTT,CSARDLLTALKKGTNENTIYF
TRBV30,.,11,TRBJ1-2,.,TGTGCCTGGAGTGCAGTCTATGGCTACACCTTC,CAWSAVYGYTF
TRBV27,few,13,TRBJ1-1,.,TGTGCCAGCAAGAATACACAGAACACTGAAGCTTTCTTT,CASKNTQNTEAFF
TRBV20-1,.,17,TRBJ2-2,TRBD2,TGCAGTGCTAGAGGGGAGCGGGAGGAATGGAACACCGGGGAGCTGTTTTTT,CSARGEREEWNTGELFF
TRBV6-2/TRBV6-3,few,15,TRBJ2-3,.,TGTGCCAGCAGTTACAGGGCAGGTCCCGCAGATACGCAGTATTTT,CASSYRAGPADTQYF
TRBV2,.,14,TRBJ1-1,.,TGTGCCAGCAAACCCAGCGGGCCCCCCACTGAAGCTTTCTTT,CASKPSGPPTEAFF
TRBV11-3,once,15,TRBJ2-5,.,TGTGCCAGCAGCTTTGGCAGGTCTAGAAGAGAGACCCAGTACTTC,CASSFGRSRRETQYF
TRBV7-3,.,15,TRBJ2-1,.,TGTGCCAGCACCCTATCCCCAAGCTCCTACAATGAGCAGTTCTTC,CASTLSPSSYNEQFF
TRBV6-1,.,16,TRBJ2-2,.,TGTGCCAGCAGTGTCCTACAGGTTCCGAACACCGGGGAGCTGTTTTTT,CASSVLQVPNTGELFF
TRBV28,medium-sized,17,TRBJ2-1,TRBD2,TGTGCCAGCAGGACCCAGGGAACTAGCGGGAGAATGAATGAGCAGTTCTTC,CASRTQGTSGRMNEQFF
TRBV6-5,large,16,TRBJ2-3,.,TGTGCCAGCAGTTACTGGCCAAGCGGCCACACAGATACGCAGTATTTT,CASSYWPSGHTDTQYF
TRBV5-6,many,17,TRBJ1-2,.,TGTGCCAGCAGCTTGTTCGTCAGGGTTTCAGGAAACTATGGCTACACCTTC,CASSLFVRVSGNYGYTF
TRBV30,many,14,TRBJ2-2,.,TGTGCCTCCACCCGGGACGGAGGGACCGGGGAGCTGTTTTTT,CASTRDGGTGELFF
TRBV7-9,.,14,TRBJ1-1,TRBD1,TGTGCCAGCAAACAGGGGGCGATTAACACTGAAGCTTTCTTT,CASKQGAINTEAFF
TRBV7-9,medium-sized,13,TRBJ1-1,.,TGTGCCAGCAGCTTTCCGAGGGGGACTGAAGCTTTCTTT,CASSFPRGTEAFF
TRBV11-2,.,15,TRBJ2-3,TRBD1,TGTGCCAGCAGCGAAACAGGGGTAAAGACAGATACGCAGTATTTT,CASSETGVKTDTQYF
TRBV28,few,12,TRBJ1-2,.,TGTGCCAGCAGGGACTGGACCTATGGCTACACCTTC,CASRDWTYGYTF
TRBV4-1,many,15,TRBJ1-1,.,TGCGCCAGCAGCCAAGCCCCAGGGGCGAACACTGAAGCTTTCTTT,CASSQAPGANTEAFF
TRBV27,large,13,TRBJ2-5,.,TGTGCCAGCAGTTTATCATCCCAAGAGACCCAGTACTTC,CASSLSSQETQYF